This T cell receptor (beta chain) was recorded in a study of OX40 agonist ivuxolimab in advanced cancers. Background on the study: Subjects had a mean age of around 63 years, with a range of about 23 to 90; less than 90% were male. Prior anti-PD-1, anti-PD-L1 or anti-CTLA-4 therapy was allowed; less than 45% had some. Findings and caveats of the study: Some patients who did not respond also had low normalized T-cell clonal expansion. Among patients with partial responses at 0.1-3.0 mg/kg, clonal expansion was among the lowest.

With V trimmed by 4 bases and J by 2 bases, 7 bases remained unmatched. The CDR3 consists of 15 residues. Germline CDR1 and CDR2: MNHEY and SVGAGI. Some clones are missing from TCRdb's copy, which holds only in-frame ones; the method was immunoSEQ multiplex PCR. The sample includes some 140,000 clones, about 93% of them seen just once. With regard to this clone: Antigen: not known.

This clonotype originated in an adult with an advanced solid tumor such as melanoma, head and neck, liver or kidney cancer. J is TRBJ2-7 and V is TRBV6-5, with 8 bases matching TRBD1. Source: CD4+ or CD8+ T cells sorted from blood, taken in a trial of the OX40 agonist ivuxolimab. The CDR3 loop reads CASSSRDRSPYEQYF. The CDR3 DNA reads as TGTGCCAGCAGTTCCCGGGACAGGTCTCCCTACGAGCAGTACTTC.